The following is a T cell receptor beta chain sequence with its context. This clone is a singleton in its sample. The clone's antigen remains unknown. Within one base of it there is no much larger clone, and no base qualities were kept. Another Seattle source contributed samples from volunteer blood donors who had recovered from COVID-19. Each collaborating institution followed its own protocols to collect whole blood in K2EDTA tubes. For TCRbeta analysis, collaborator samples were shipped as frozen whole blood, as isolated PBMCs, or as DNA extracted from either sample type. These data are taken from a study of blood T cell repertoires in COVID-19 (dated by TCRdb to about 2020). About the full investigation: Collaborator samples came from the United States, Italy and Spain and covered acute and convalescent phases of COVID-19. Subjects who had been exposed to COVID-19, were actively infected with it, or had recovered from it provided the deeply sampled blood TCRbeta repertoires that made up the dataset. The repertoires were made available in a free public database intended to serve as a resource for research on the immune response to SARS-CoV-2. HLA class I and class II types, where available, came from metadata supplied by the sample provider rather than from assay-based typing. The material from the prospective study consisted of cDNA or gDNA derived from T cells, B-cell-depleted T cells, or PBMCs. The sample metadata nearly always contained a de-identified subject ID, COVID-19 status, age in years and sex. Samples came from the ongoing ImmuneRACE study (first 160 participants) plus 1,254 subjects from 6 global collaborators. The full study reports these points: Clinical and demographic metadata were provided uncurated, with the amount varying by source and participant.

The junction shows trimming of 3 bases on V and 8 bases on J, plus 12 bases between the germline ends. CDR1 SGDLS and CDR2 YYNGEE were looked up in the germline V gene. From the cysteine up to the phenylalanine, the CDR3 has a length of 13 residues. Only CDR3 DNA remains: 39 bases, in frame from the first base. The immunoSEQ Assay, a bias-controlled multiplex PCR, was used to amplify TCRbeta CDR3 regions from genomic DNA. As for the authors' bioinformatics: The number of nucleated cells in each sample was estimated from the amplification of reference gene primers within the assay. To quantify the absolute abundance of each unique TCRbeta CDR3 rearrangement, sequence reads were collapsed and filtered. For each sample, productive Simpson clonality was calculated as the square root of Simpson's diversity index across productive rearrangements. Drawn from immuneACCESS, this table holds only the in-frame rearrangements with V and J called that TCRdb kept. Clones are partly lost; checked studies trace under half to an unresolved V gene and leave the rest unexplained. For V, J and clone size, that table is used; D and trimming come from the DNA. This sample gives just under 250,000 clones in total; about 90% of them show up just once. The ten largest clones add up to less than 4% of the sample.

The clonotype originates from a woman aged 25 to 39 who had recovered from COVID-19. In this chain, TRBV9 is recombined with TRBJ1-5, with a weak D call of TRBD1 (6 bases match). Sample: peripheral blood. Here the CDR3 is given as CASSARTDKPQHF. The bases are TGTGCCAGCAGCGCCCGGACAGACAAGCCCCAGCATTTT.